Listed here is a single T cell receptor beta chain. Its target is not known. This CDR3 is also generated by other DNA sequences in the sample. This specimen belongs to a study of cytomegalovirus exposure and HLA in healthy donors. Both 60 Vbeta primers and 13 Jbeta primers went into the PCR. The method was immunoSEQ multiplex PCR; TCRdb's version includes in-frame clones alone and lacks a portion of them. Here the sample spans about 200,000 clones, approximately 80% being singletons. General study points: Association of a missense DCLRE1C variant with TCR beta V- and J-gene trimming was reported in a later analysis.

There are 14 residues in the CDR3. Trimming left V 1 base short and J 0 bases short, with 5 bases between. Germline CDR1 reads LNHDA; CDR2 reads SQIVND (reference sequence). The sequence was obtained from a man aged 45-65 years in good health and CMV-seronegative. The rearrangement joins TRBV19 to TRBJ2-3; D gene uncertain. Input material: PBMCs. The CDR3 nucleotides read TGTGCCAGTAGTATAGCAGGAAGCACAGATACGCAGTATTTT. This encodes CASSIAGSTDTQYF.